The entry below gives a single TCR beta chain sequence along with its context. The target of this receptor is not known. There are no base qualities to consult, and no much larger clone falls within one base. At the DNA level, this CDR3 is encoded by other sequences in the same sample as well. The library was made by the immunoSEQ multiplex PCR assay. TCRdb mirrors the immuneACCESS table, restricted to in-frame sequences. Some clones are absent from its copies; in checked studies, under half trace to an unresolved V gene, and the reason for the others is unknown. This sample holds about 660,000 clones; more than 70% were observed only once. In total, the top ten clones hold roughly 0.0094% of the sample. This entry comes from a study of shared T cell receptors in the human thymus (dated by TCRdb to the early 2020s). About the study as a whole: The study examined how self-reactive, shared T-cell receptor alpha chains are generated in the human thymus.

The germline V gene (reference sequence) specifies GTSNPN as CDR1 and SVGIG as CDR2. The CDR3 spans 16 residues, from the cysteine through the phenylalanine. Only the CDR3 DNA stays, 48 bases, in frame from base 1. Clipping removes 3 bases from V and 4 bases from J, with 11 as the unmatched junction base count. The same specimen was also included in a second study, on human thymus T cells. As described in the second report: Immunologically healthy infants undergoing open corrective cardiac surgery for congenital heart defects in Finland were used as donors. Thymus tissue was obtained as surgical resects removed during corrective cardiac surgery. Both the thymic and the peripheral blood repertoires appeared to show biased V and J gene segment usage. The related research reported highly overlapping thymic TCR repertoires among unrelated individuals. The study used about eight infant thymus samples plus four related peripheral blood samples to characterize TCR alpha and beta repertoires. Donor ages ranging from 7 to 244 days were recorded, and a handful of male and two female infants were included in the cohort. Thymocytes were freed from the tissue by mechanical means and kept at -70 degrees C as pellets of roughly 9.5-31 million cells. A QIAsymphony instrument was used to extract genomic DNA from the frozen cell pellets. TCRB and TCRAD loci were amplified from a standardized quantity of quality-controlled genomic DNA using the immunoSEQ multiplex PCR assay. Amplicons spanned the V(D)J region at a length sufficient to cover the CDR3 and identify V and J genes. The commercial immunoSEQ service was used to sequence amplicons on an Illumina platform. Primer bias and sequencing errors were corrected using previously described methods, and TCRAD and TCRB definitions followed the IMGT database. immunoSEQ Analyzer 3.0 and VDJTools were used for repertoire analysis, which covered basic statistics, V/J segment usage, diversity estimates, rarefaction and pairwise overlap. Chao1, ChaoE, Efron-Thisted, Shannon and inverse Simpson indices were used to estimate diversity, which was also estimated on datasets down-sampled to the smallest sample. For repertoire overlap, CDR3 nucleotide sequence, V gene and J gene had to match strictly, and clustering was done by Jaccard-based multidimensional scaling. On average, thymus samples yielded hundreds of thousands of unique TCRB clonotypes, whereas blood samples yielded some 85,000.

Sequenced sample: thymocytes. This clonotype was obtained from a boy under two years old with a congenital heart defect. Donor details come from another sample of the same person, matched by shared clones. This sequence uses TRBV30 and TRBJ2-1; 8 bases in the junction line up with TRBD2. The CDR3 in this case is CAWSGLAGGLYNEQFF. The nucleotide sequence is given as TGTGCCTGGAGCGGACTGGCGGGGGGACTTTACAATGAGCAGTTCTTC.